This T cell receptor (beta chain) was sequenced in a study of CD39 and CD103 CD8 tumor-infiltrating T cells (dated 2018 in TCRdb). Background for the entire study: Repertoire comparisons were shown for an HPV-positive HNSCC, an HPV-negative HNSCC, an ovarian cancer and a melanoma patient. Deep sequencing of TCRbeta CDR3 was used to compare the repertoires of CD8 TIL subsets, defined by CD103 and CD39, against those of peripheral memory CD8 T cells.

This clone was found once. Its antigen is still unknown. Base quality data are lacking; no much larger clone is found one base away. For each subset, genomic DNA was extracted from roughly 10,000 to 100,000 sorted cells using the DNeasy Blood and Tissue Kit. The TCRbeta V-J or V-D-J regions were sequenced and mapped through the immunoSEQ service, and coverage above 10x per sample was achieved. The authors processed their data as follows. The analysis included only productive rearrangements exported from the immunoSEQ Analyzer platform, and clonality was assessed using the 500 most abundant clones. To quantify how much repertoires overlapped between populations, both the Morisita-Horn similarity index and the Jaccard index were used. Morisita-Horn similarity between CD8 T-cell subset TCR repertoires was measured in six cancer patients. TCRdb provides this immuneACCESS table in a form limited to in-frame rearrangements. Some clones are lacking; in checked studies, under half of them reflect an unresolved V gene, and why the rest are absent is not known. The V and J calls and clone size come from that table; D and trimming were worked out from the DNA. This sample is represented by some 4,300 clones; approximately 70% of them were singletons. Of the sample, 12% falls within the top ten clones.

Findings and caveats that apply to the study as a whole: DP TIL clonotypes were rarely found in blood or uninvolved lymph node, whereas DN TIL clonotypes largely overlapped peripheral memory CD8 repertoires. DP CD8 TILs appeared more oligoclonal than DN and SP CD8 TILs and blood memory CD8 T cells, with top 30 clonotypes covering about 55-86%.

Patients were not receiving therapy at sample collection, though earlier treatments ranged from chemotherapy, radiotherapy, surgery and immunotherapy to none. After thawing, cells were enriched for T lymphocytes using a negative-selection kit, with EpCAM beads added for tumor-infiltrating lymphocytes. Memory CD8 T cells were sorted as CD8+CD4-CD45RA- cells irrespective of CCR7 expression. Before analysis, peripheral blood mononuclear cells were separated on a Ficoll-Paque PLUS gradient and then cryopreserved. Populations were sorted on a FACSAria II to approximately 99% purity, and the cell pellets were frozen for TCR sequencing without being cultured. For CDR1 and CDR2, the germline V gene (reference sequence) lists SGHNT and YYREEE. CDR3 length: 16 amino acids, cysteine to phenylalanine. The sequence is cut down to CDR3 DNA, 48 bases in frame from base 1. Trimmed from V: 2 bases; trimmed from J: 0 bases; junction bases lacking a gene match: 5.

Sequenced material: CD8+ T cells sorted from blood. This sample's cell subset or site label indicates: total memory CD8 T cells (CD45RA-CCR7+/-) from blood or uninvolved lymph node. The origin of this receptor is a human donor with head and neck squamous cell carcinoma. The chain employs TRBV5-4 and TRBJ2-3, with 8 junctional bases fitting TRBD2. The DNA sequence follows: TGTGCCAGCAGCTTTGGATTAGCGGGGAGCACAGATACGCAGTATTTT. This yields the protein CASSFGLAGSTDTQYF.